This T cell receptor (beta chain) is drawn from a study of tumor T cells in aggressive B-cell lymphoma. Germline CDR1 and CDR2: SGHVS and FQNEAQ. Trimming cost V 10 bases and J 8 bases, with 8 bases left between them. The CDR3 extends over 9 amino acids. TCRdb's table, derived via immunoSEQ multiplex PCR, lists solely in-frame clones and lacks some. The table shows some 2,000 clones, with approximately 94% occurring only once. This clone showed up just once. Sequenced input: tumor tissue. The chain uses TRBV7-8 and TRBJ1-2; tentative D call: TRBD1 (5 bases). The receptor's source is an adult with diffuse large B cell lymphoma. CDR3 DNA sequence: TGTGCCACCGGGGGGGGCTACACCTTC. Translated: CATGGGYTF.